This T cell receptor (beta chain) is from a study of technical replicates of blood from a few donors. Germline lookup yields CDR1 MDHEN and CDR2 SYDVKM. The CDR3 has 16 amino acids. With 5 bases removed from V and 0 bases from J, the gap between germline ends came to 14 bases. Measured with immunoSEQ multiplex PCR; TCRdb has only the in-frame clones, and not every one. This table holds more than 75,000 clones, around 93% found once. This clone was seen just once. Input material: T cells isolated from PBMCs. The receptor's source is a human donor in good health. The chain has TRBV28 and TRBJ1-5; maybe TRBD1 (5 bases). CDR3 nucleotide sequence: TGTGCCAGCAGTCTTCCCCACAGGTATAGCAATCAGCCCCAGCATTTT. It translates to CASSLPHRYSNQPQHF. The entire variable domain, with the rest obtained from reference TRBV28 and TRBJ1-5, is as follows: DVKVTQSSRYLVKRTGEKVFLECVQDMDHENMFWYRQDPGLGLRLIYFSYDVKMKEKGDIPEGYSVSREKKERFSLILESASTNQTSMYLCASSLPHRYSNQPQHFGDGTRLSIL.